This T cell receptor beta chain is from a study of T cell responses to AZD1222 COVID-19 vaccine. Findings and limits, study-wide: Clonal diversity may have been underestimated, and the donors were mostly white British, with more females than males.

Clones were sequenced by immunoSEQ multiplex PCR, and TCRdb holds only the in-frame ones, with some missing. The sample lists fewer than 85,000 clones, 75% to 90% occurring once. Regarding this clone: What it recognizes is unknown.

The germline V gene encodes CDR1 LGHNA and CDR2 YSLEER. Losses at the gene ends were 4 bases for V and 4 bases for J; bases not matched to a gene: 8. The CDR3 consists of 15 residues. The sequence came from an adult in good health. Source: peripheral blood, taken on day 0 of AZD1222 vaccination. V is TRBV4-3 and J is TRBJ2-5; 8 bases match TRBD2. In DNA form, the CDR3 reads TGCGCCAGCAGCCCCAATCGGGGGGGGTTAGAGACCCAGTACTTC. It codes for CASSPNRGGLETQYF.